This T cell receptor (beta chain) was captured by sequencing in a study of T cell repertoires in cytomegalovirus infection. Study-level findings and limits: CMV-specific HLA-C-restricted TCR beta clonotypes dominated the ex vivo response. Adding up the frequency of public TCR beta families identified people who carried CMV plus the relevant HLA.

As regards this clonotype: The antigen remains unidentified.

The length of the CDR3 is 14 residues. The germline gives CDR1 MNHEY, CDR2 SVGAGI. V gave up 4 bases and J gave up 8 bases; unmatched junction bases: 9. MiXCR, applied by TCRdb to the reads, yields one record per CDR3 protein. The sample lists about 890,000 distinct CDR3 sequences, roughly 30% seen once, with around 15% in the top ten. The receptor was derived from a human donor in good health (CMV status not recorded). Some clones in this sample may be carry-over from other donors' samples. V is TRBV6-5 and J is TRBJ1-2; the match to TRBD1 covers 8 bases. Sequenced here: cultured CD8+ T cells from PBMCs, sampled from culture after CMV antigen stimulation. CDR3 sequence (DNA): TGTGCCAGCAGTTCCCGGACAGGGACCACGGGCTACACCTTC. Its translation: CASSSRTGTTGYTF.